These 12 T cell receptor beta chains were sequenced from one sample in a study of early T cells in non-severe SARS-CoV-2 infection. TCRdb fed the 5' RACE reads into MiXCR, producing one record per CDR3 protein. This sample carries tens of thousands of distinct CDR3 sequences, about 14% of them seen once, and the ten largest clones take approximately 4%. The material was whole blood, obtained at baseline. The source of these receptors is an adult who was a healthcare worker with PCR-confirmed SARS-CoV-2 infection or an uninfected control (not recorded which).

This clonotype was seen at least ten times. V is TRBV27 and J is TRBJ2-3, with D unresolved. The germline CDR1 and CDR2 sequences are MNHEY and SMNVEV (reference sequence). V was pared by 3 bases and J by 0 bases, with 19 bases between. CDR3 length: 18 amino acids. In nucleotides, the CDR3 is TGTGCCAGCAGTTTGGTAGGGCTGTTTTACGCTAGCACAGATACGCAGTATTTT. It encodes CASSLVGLFYASTDTQYF.

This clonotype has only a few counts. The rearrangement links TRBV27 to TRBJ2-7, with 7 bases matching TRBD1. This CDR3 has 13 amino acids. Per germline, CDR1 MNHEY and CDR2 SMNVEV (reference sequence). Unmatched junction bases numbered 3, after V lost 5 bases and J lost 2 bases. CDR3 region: CASSRQGTYEQYF. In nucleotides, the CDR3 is TGTGCCAGCAGTAGACAGGGAACCTACGAGCAGTACTTC.

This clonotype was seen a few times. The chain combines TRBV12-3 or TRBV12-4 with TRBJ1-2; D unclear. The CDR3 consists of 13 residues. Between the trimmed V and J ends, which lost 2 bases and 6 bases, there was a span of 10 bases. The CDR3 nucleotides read TGTGCCAGCAGTTTACACGGGGTGGATGGCTACACCTTC. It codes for CASSLHGVDGYTF.

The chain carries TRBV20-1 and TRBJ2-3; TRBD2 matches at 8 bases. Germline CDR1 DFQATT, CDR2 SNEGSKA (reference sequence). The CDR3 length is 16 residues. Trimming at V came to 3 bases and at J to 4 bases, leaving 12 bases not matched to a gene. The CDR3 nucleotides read TGCAGTGCTAGGACTAGCGTTCGCGGGTTTTCAGATACGCAGTATTTT. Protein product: CSARTSVRGFSDTQYF.

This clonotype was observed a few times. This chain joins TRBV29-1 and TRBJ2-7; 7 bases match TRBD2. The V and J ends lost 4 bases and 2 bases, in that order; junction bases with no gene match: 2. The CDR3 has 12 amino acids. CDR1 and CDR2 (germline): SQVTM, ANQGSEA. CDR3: CSVGGTTYEQYF. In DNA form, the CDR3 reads TGCAGCGTTGGCGGGACTACCTACGAGCAGTACTTC.

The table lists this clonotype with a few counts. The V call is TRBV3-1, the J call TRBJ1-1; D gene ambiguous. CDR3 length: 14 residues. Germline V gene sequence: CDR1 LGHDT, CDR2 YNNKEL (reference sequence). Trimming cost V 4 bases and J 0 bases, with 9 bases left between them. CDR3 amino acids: CASSPSGLNTEAFF. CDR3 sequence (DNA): TGTGCCAGCAGCCCCTCGGGTCTGAACACTGAAGCTTTCTTT.

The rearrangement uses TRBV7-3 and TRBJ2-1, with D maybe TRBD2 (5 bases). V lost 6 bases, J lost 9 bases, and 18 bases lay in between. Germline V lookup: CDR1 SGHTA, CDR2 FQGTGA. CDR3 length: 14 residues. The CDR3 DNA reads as TGTGCCAGCAGAGAGTTGTGGAGTGGAGGTGAGCAGTTCTTC. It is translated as CASRELWSGGEQFF.

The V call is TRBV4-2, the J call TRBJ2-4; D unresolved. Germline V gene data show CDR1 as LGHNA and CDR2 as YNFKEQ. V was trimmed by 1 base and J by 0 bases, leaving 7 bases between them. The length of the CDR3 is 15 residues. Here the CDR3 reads CASSQGDLAKNIQYF. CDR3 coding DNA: TGTGCCAGCAGCCAAGGTGACCTAGCCAAAAACATTCAGTACTTC.

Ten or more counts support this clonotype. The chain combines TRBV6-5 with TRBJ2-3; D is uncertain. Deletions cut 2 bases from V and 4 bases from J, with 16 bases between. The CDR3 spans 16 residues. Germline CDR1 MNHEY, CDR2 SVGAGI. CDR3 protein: CASSYLPSHPADTQYF. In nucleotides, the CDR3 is TGTGCCAGCAGTTACCTCCCCTCCCACCCCGCAGATACGCAGTATTTT.

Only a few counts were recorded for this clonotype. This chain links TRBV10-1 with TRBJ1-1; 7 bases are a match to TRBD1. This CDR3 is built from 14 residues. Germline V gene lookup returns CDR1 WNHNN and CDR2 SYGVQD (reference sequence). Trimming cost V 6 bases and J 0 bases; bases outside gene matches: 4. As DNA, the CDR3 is TGCGCCAGCAGGTACAGGGGCATGAACACTGAAGCTTTCTTT. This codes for CASRYRGMNTEAFF.

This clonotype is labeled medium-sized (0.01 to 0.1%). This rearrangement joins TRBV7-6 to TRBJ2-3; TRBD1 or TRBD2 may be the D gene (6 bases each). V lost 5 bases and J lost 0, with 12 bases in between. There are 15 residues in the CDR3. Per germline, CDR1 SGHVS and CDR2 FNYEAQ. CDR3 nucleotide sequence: TGTGCCAGCAGCCTAGGGGGGACTAGCACAGATACGCAGTATTTT. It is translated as CASSLGGTSTDTQYF.

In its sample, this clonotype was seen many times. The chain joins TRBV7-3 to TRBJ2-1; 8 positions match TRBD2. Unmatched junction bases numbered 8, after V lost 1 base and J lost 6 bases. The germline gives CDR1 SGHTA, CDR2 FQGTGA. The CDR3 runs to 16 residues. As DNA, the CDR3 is TGTGCCAGCAGCTTAAACCGGGAGGGCCGGGCCAATGAGCAGTTCTTC. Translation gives CASSLNREGRANEQFF.